The clone carrying this T cell receptor beta chain appeared many times. Its target is not known. This sample was included in a study of neurological immune-mediated disorders. Study results and limitations: When repertoires were grouped phylogenetically, those of 18 of 34 multiple sclerosis patients fell into one related-CDR3 cluster, a possible signature. The greatest TCR clonal expansion occurred in HTLV-1-associated myelopathy and the least in multiple sclerosis, which fell below healthy controls.

TCRdb passed the 5' RACE reads through MiXCR, listing each CDR3 protein once. There are tens of thousands of distinct CDR3 sequences in the sample; over 3.5% occur only once, and roughly 2% lies in the top ten. Germline assignment: CDR1 MNHEY and CDR2 SVGEGT. The ends were cut back, 3 bases at V and 3 bases at J, with 6 bases in the middle. The CDR3 spans 13 residues. Sequencing was performed on CD4+ T cells from blood. The V gene is TRBV6-2 or TRBV6-3, the J gene TRBJ2-1; no definite D call. The clonotype was recovered from a woman between 40 and 50 years old with multiple sclerosis. CDR3 loop: CASSYTDYNEQFF. CDR3 sequence (DNA): TGTGCCAGCAGTTATACAGACTACAATGAGCAGTTCTTC.